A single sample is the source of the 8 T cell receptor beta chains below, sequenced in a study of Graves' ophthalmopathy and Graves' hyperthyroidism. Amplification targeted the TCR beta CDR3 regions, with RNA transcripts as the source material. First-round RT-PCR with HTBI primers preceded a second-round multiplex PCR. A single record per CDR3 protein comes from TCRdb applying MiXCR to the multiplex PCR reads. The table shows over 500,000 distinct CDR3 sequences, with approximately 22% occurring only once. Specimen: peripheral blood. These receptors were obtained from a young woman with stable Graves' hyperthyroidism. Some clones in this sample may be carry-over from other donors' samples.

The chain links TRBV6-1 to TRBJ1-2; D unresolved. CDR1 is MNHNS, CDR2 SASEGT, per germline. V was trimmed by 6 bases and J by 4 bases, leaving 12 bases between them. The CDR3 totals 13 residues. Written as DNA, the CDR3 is TGTGCCAGCAGGCCAACAGTGTCCTATGGCTACACCTTC. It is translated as CASRPTVSYGYTF.

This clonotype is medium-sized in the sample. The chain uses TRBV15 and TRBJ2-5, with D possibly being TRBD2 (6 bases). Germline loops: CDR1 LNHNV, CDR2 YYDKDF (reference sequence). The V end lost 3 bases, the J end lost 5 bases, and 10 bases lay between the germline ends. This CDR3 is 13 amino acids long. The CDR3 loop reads CATSSFAGETQYF. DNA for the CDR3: TGTGCCACCAGCAGTTTCGCGGGGGAGACCCAGTACTTC.

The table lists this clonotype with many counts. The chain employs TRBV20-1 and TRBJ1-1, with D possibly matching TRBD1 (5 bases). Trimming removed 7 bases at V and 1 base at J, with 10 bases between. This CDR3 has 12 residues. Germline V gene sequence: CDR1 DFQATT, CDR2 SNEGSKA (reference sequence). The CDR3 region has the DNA TGCAGTGGATCGCAGGGGAACACTGAAGCTTTCTTT. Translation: CSGSQGNTEAFF.

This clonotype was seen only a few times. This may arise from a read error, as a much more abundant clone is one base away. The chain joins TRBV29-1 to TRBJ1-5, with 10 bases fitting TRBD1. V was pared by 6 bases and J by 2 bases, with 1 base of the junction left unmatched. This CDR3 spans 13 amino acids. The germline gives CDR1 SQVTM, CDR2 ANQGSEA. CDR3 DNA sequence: TGCAGCGTCGGGACAGGGGGCAATCAGCCCCAGCATTTT. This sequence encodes CSVGTGGNQPQHF.

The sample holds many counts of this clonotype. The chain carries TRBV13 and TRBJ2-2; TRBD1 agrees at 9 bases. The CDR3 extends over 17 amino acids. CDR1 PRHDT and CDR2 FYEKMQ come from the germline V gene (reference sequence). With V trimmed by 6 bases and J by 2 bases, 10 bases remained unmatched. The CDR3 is CASRPSRTGANTGELFF. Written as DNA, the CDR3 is TGTGCCAGCAGACCCTCCAGGACAGGGGCCAACACCGGGGAGCTGTTTTTT.

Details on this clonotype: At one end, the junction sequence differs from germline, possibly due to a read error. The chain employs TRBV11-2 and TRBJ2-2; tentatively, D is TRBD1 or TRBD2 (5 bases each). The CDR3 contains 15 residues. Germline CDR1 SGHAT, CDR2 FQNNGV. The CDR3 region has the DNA TGTGCCAGCAGCTTTCAGTGGGGTGGGACCGGGGAGCCGTTTTTT. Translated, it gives CASSFQWGGTGEPFF.

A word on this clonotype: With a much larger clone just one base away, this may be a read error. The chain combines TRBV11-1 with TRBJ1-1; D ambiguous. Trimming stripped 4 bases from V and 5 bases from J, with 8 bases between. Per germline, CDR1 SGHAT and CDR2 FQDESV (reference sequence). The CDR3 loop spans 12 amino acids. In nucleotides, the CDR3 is TGTGCCAGCAGCTCCATGGGTACTGAAGCTTTCTTT. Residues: CASSSMGTEAFF.

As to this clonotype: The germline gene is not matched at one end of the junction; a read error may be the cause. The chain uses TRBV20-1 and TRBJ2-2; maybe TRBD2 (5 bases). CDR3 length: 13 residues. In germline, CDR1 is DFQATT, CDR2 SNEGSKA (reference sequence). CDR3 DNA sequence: TGCAGTGCTAGAGATATAGGGCCCGGGGAGCTGTGTTTT. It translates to CSARDIGPGELCF.